These T cell receptor beta chains were read from a single sample in a study of response to subunit inactivated influenza vaccine. TCRdb re-called the RT-PCR reads with MiXCR, one entry per CDR3 protein. The sample contains about 800,000 distinct CDR3 sequences, less than 25% of which appear only once. The material was PBMCs from blood, obtained less than 6 days after vaccination. All receptors derive from a man aged 45-65 years who received an inactivated influenza vaccine. The CDR3 runs from the conserved cysteine through the conserved F or W. The order of the fields is J gene, D gene, V gene, clone size, CDR3 protein, CDR3 DNA. D genes are given only for firm matches. The size of a clone is reported for some rows only, either as once, few or many, or as a class for expanded clones.

j_gene: TRBJ2-7; d_gene: TRBD1; v_gene: TRBV12-3/TRBV12-4; abundance: .; CDR3aa: CASSSRGQGTYEQYF; CDR3nt: TGTGCCAGCAGTTCGAGGGGACAGGGAACCTACGAGCAGTACTTC
j_gene: TRBJ1-5; d_gene: .; v_gene: TRBV20-1; abundance: few; CDR3aa: CSARELSGNQPQHF; CDR3nt: TGCAGTGCTAGAGAACTTTCTGGCAATCAGCCCCAGCATTTT
j_gene: TRBJ2-6; d_gene: .; v_gene: TRBV28; abundance: few; CDR3aa: CASSFVGQFVGPSGANVLTF; CDR3nt: TGTGCCAGCAGTTTCGTCGGGCAGTTTGTAGGACCCTCTGGGGCCAACGTCCTGACTTTC
j_gene: TRBJ2-5; d_gene: .; v_gene: TRBV15; abundance: many; CDR3aa: CATSRERALLGETQYF; CDR3nt: TGTGCCACCAGCAGAGAGAGGGCCCTGCTTGGGGAGACCCAGTACTTC
j_gene: TRBJ2-7; d_gene: .; v_gene: TRBV20-1; abundance: few; CDR3aa: CSATRGSYEQYF; CDR3nt: TGCAGTGCCACCCGGGGGTCCTACGAGCAGTACTTC
j_gene: TRBJ1-1; d_gene: TRBD1; v_gene: TRBV9; abundance: few; CDR3aa: CASSVEVEGGAFF; CDR3nt: TGTGCCAGCAGCGTAGAAGTTGAAGGGGGCGCTTTCTTT
j_gene: TRBJ2-7; d_gene: .; v_gene: TRBV20-1; abundance: few; CDR3aa: CSALNSGAGAYEQYF; CDR3nt: TGCAGTGCTCTTAATTCGGGGGCGGGAGCCTACGAGCAGTACTTC
j_gene: TRBJ2-3; d_gene: .; v_gene: TRBV28; abundance: many; CDR3aa: CASSGQLSTDTQYF; CDR3nt: TGTGCCAGCAGTGGACAGTTGAGCACAGATACGCAGTATTTT
j_gene: TRBJ2-7; d_gene: .; v_gene: TRBV5-5; abundance: .; CDR3aa: CASSSFYQTVLEGEQYF; CDR3nt: TGTGCCAGCAGCTCCTTTTACCAGACAGTCTTAGAAGGCGAGCAGTACTTC
j_gene: TRBJ2-7; d_gene: .; v_gene: TRBV3-1; abundance: .; CDR3aa: CASSQLRAHEQYF; CDR3nt: TGTGCCAGCAGCCAACTTAGGGCCCACGAGCAGTACTTC
j_gene: TRBJ1-1; d_gene: .; v_gene: TRBV7-2; abundance: once; CDR3aa: CASSLGQARTEAFF; CDR3nt: TGTGCCAGCAGCTTAGGACAGGCGCGCACTGAAGCTTTCTTT
j_gene: TRBJ1-2; d_gene: .; v_gene: TRBV6-1; abundance: .; CDR3aa: CASQIDTGSGYTF; CDR3nt: TGTGCCAGCCAGATTGACACAGGGAGTGGCTACACCTTC
j_gene: TRBJ1-6; d_gene: .; v_gene: TRBV7-2; abundance: .; CDR3aa: CASSFIGTYNSPLHF; CDR3nt: TGTGCCAGCAGCTTTATCGGGACTTATAATTCACCCCTCCACTTT
j_gene: TRBJ2-1; d_gene: TRBD1; v_gene: TRBV10-3; abundance: many; CDR3aa: CATRDRGFYNEQFF; CDR3nt: TGTGCCACCCGGGACAGGGGATTCTACAATGAGCAGTTCTTC
j_gene: TRBJ2-1; d_gene: TRBD2; v_gene: TRBV7-8; abundance: .; CDR3aa: CASSPRTSGGVDTEQFF; CDR3nt: TGTGCCAGCAGCCCCCGTACTAGCGGGGGGGTAGACACTGAGCAGTTCTTC
j_gene: TRBJ2-7; d_gene: .; v_gene: TRBV25-1; abundance: .; CDR3aa: CASSDDYEQYF; CDR3nt: TGTGCCAGCAGTGATGACTACGAGCAGTACTTC
j_gene: TRBJ1-1; d_gene: .; v_gene: TRBV7-2; abundance: few; CDR3aa: CASSVPGPQSGTEAFF; CDR3nt: TGTGCCAGCAGCGTTCCGGGACCCCAAAGTGGCACTGAAGCTTTCTTT
j_gene: TRBJ2-2; d_gene: .; v_gene: TRBV20-1; abundance: .; CDR3aa: CSARVERELFF; CDR3nt: TGCAGTGCTAGGGTAGAGAGGGAGCTGTTTTTT
j_gene: TRBJ2-1; d_gene: TRBD1; v_gene: TRBV10-3; abundance: .; CDR3aa: CAIRGQGSSYNEQFF; CDR3nt: TGTGCCATCAGGGGACAGGGAAGCTCCTACAATGAGCAGTTCTTC
j_gene: TRBJ2-5; d_gene: TRBD2; v_gene: TRBV5-4; abundance: few; CDR3aa: CASSSGTSGSEETQYF; CDR3nt: TGTGCCAGCAGCTCCGGGACTAGCGGGAGTGAAGAGACCCAGTACTTC
j_gene: TRBJ1-2; d_gene: .; v_gene: TRBV6-2/TRBV6-3; abundance: few; CDR3aa: CASSRGFGYTF; CDR3nt: TGTGCCAGCAGTCGGGGGTTCGGCTACACCTTC
j_gene: TRBJ2-1; d_gene: .; v_gene: TRBV7-9; abundance: few; CDR3aa: CASGSRYNEQFF; CDR3nt: TGTGCCAGCGGGAGTCGCTACAATGAGCAGTTCTTC
j_gene: TRBJ2-1; d_gene: TRBD2; v_gene: TRBV24-1; abundance: .; CDR3aa: CATSGRTSGGYNEQFF; CDR3nt: TGTGCCACCAGTGGACGGACTAGCGGGGGGTACAATGAGCAGTTCTTC
j_gene: TRBJ1-5; d_gene: .; v_gene: TRBV12-3/TRBV12-4; abundance: .; CDR3aa: CASSLGGSEPQHF; CDR3nt: TGTGCCAGCAGTTTAGGAGGGTCTGAGCCCCAGCATTTT
j_gene: TRBJ2-3; d_gene: TRBD2; v_gene: TRBV20-1; abundance: .; CDR3aa: CSARSGGGTQYF; CDR3nt: TGCAGTGCTCGTAGCGGGGGAGGTACGCAGTATTTT
j_gene: TRBJ1-2; d_gene: TRBD1; v_gene: TRBV5-1; abundance: .; CDR3aa: CASSLEGQGGDYGYTF; CDR3nt: TGCGCCAGCAGCCTGGAGGGACAGGGAGGAGACTATGGCTACACCTTC
j_gene: TRBJ1-1; d_gene: .; v_gene: TRBV10-3; abundance: many; CDR3aa: CAISASGGMNTEAFF; CDR3nt: TGTGCCATCAGTGCGAGTGGAGGGATGAACACTGAAGCTTTCTTT
j_gene: TRBJ2-3; d_gene: .; v_gene: TRBV7-6; abundance: few; CDR3aa: CASSPLTAAIRADTQYF; CDR3nt: TGTGCCAGCAGCCCCCTAACAGCGGCTATAAGGGCAGATACGCAGTATTTT
j_gene: TRBJ2-7; d_gene: TRBD2; v_gene: TRBV10-2; abundance: .; CDR3aa: CASSRLAGVYEQYF; CDR3nt: TGCGCCAGCAGCCGACTAGCGGGAGTGTACGAGCAGTACTTC
j_gene: TRBJ2-3; d_gene: TRBD2; v_gene: TRBV15; abundance: .; CDR3aa: CATSRGGSRTDTQYF; CDR3nt: TGTGCCACCAGCAGGGGCGGGAGTCGCACAGATACGCAGTATTTT
j_gene: TRBJ1-6; d_gene: TRBD1; v_gene: TRBV15; abundance: .; CDR3aa: CATSREYGQENNSPLHF; CDR3nt: TGTGCCACCAGCAGAGAGTATGGACAGGAAAATAATTCACCCCTCCACTTT
j_gene: TRBJ2-2; d_gene: TRBD2; v_gene: TRBV9; abundance: .; CDR3aa: CASSPGTSYTGELFF; CDR3nt: TGTGCCAGCAGCCCCGGGACTAGCTATACCGGGGAGCTGTTTTTT
j_gene: TRBJ2-1; d_gene: TRBD2; v_gene: TRBV28; abundance: .; CDR3aa: CASSFYELAGVNEQFF; CDR3nt: TGTGCCAGCAGTTTCTATGAACTAGCGGGAGTCAATGAGCAGTTCTTC
j_gene: TRBJ2-3; d_gene: .; v_gene: TRBV24-1; abundance: .; CDR3aa: CATSDLDQASTDTQYF; CDR3nt: TGTGCCACCAGTGATTTGGACCAAGCCAGCACAGATACGCAGTATTTT
j_gene: TRBJ2-7; d_gene: .; v_gene: TRBV12-3/TRBV12-4; abundance: many; CDR3aa: CASSLSPLSGSHYEQYF; CDR3nt: TGTGCCAGCAGTCTCTCTCCTCTATCGGGGTCCCACTACGAGCAGTACTTC
j_gene: TRBJ1-5; d_gene: TRBD1; v_gene: TRBV6-6; abundance: few; CDR3aa: CASDGTGVSPQHF; CDR3nt: TGTGCCAGCGATGGGACAGGCGTATCGCCCCAGCATTTT
j_gene: TRBJ1-1; d_gene: .; v_gene: TRBV15; abundance: once; CDR3aa: CATSRDPQRNTEAFF; CDR3nt: TGTGCCACCAGCAGAGATCCCCAACGCAACACTGAAGCTTTCTTT
j_gene: TRBJ2-1; d_gene: .; v_gene: TRBV3-1; abundance: few; CDR3aa: CASSQDLGREQFF; CDR3nt: TGTGCCAGCAGCCAAGATCTAGGGCGCGAGCAGTTCTTC
j_gene: TRBJ2-1; d_gene: .; v_gene: TRBV28; abundance: .; CDR3aa: CASKKPVGGTDPYNEQFF; CDR3nt: TGTGCCAGCAAGAAACCAGTCGGGGGAACCGACCCCTACAATGAGCAGTTCTTC
j_gene: TRBJ1-5; d_gene: TRBD1; v_gene: TRBV12-3/TRBV12-4; abundance: .; CDR3aa: CASGGTDQPQHF; CDR3nt: TGTGCCAGCGGCGGGACAGATCAGCCCCAGCATTTT
j_gene: TRBJ2-3; d_gene: .; v_gene: TRBV6-1; abundance: .; CDR3aa: CASSEVGDTQYF; CDR3nt: TGTGCCAGCAGTGAGGTCGGAGATACGCAGTATTTT
j_gene: TRBJ2-1; d_gene: .; v_gene: TRBV5-1; abundance: .; CDR3aa: CASSLGPQGTGNEQFF; CDR3nt: TGCGCCAGCAGCTTGGGCCCCCAGGGAACGGGGAATGAGCAGTTCTTC
j_gene: TRBJ1-1; d_gene: TRBD1; v_gene: TRBV29-1; abundance: many; CDR3aa: CSVSGTGGGTEAFF; CDR3nt: TGCAGCGTTTCCGGGACAGGGGGCGGCACTGAAGCTTTCTTT